These 22 T cell receptor beta chains were sequenced from one sample in a study of blood T cell repertoires in COVID-19. TCRdb keeps only in-frame clones here, not all; method: immunoSEQ multiplex PCR. The table records 250,000 to 300,000 clones, roughly 86% of them present only once. The material sequenced was peripheral blood. The origin of the receptors is a woman in her 30s with COVID-19, enrolled during active disease.

The chain couples TRBV5-8 to TRBJ1-5; the match to TRBD1 covers 12 bases. The J segment lost 6 bases and the V segment lost 4 bases, leaving 5 bases of the junction unmatched. The CDR3 is 15 amino acids. The V gene's germline CDR1 is SGHTS and CDR2 YDEGEE. CDR3 DNA sequence: TGTGCCAGCAGCAGGGGACAGGGGGCGCGTCAGCCCCAGCATTTT. Residues: CASSRGQGARQPQHF.

In the case of this clone: This same CDR3 is encoded by further DNA sequences in the sample. The CDR3: CATSRGLAYEQYF. The CDR3, as DNA: TGTGCCACCAGCAGAGGCCTAGCGTACGAGCAGTACTTC. V gene TRBV15 combines with J gene TRBJ2-7; D might be TRBD2 (6 bases). CDR3 length: 13 amino acids. In germline, CDR1 is LNHNV, CDR2 YYDKDF (reference sequence). Trimming stripped 1 base from V and 4 bases from J, with 8 bases between.

The chain combines TRBV6-5 with TRBJ1-6; 9 nucleotides match TRBD1. The germline CDR1 and CDR2 sequences are MNHEY and SVGAGI. Trimming removed 5 bases from V and 5 bases from J; junction bases left unmatched: 1. CDR3 length: 14 amino acids. CDR3 sequence (DNA): TGTGCCAGCAGTCGACAGGGGGATAATTCACCCCTCCACTTT. Amino acids: CASSRQGDNSPLHF.

CDR3 bases: TGTGCCAGCAGCATGGGGGGGCTAGTATACAATGAGCAGTTCTTC. Protein product: CASSMGGLVYNEQFF. The chain joins TRBV9 to TRBJ2-1, with D possibly matching TRBD2 (7 bases). This CDR3 spans 15 amino acids. Germline CDR1 SGDLS, CDR2 YYNGEE. The germline V and J ends were trimmed by 4 bases and 4 bases, with 15 bases remaining between them.

V usage is TRBV3-1 (or the pseudogene TRBV3-2) and J usage is TRBJ2-7; D unclear. This CDR3 region has 15 residues. The V and J ends lost 2 bases and 0 bases respectively, with 11 bases between them. Germline assignment: CDR1 LGHDT and CDR2 YNNKEL (reference sequence). CDR3 coding DNA: TGTGCCAGCAGCCAAATGGGCAGCCCCTCCTACGAGCAGTACTTC. This translates into CASSQMGSPSYEQYF.

V gene TRBV27 combines with J gene TRBJ2-7; 8 positions match TRBD1. CDR3 size: 14 residues. V gave up 6 bases and J gave up 1 base; unmatched junction bases: 5. CDR1 is MNHEY, CDR2 SMNVEV, per germline (reference sequence). CDR3 region: CASSRWDRSYEQYF. The CDR3 coding sequence is TGTGCCAGCAGCCGATGGGACAGGTCCTACGAGCAGTACTTC.

The genes are TRBV29-1 and TRBJ2-3, with 15 nucleotides matching TRBD2. Germline lookup yields CDR1 SQVTM and CDR2 ANQGSEA. The CDR3 contains 15 residues. The ends lost 5 bases at V and 6 bases at J; junction bases unmatched: 6. CDR3 in DNA: TGCAGCGTTACGCAAGGACTAGCGGGAGGGGATACGCAGTATTTT. This sequence encodes CSVTQGLAGGDTQYF.

The chain employs TRBV3-1 (or the pseudogene TRBV3-2) and TRBJ2-2; no definite D call. Germline V gene sequence: CDR1 LGHDT, CDR2 YNNKEL (reference sequence). This CDR3 has 13 residues. Trimming cost V 2 bases and J 1 base, with 2 bases left between them. CDR3 nucleotides: TGTGCCAGCAGCCAACTGAACACCGGGGAGCTGTTTTTT. It encodes CASSQLNTGELFF.

The chain is built from TRBV6-5 and TRBJ1-5, with 7 bases fitting TRBD1. The V gene's germline CDR1 is MNHEY and CDR2 SVGAGI. The CDR3 runs to 14 residues. Trimming took 2 bases from V and 2 from J; bases not matched to a gene: 0. CDR3 DNA: TGTGCCAGCAGTTACGACAGGGGCAATCAGCCCCAGCATTTT. Its protein is CASSYDRGNQPQHF.

The chain employs TRBV6-5 and TRBJ2-7, with 12 bases aligning to TRBD2. The CDR3 covers 14 residues. CDR1 is MNHEY, CDR2 SVGAGI, per germline. V lost 6 bases to trimming and J lost 7 bases; unmatched junction nucleotides: 7. In nucleotides, the CDR3 is TGTGCCAGCAGCCTAGCGGGAGGGCCGGGTGAGCAGTACTTC. It codes for CASSLAGGPGEQYF.

About this clone itself: The sample contains more than one DNA sequence encoding this CDR3. The CDR3 nucleotides read TGTGCCAGCAGCTTGGCAGGCAGCTCCTACGAGCAGTACTTC. Residues: CASSLAGSSYEQYF. V and J are TRBV7-2 and TRBJ2-7; D uncertain. CDR3 length: 14 residues. V was cut by 3 bases and J by 0 bases, with 9 bases left in between. The germline CDR1 and CDR2 sequences are SGHTA and FQGNSA.

The rearrangement joins TRBV9 to TRBJ2-1, with 7 nucleotides matching TRBD1. The CDR3 spans 13 residues. Germline loops: CDR1 SGDLS, CDR2 YYNGEE. With 2 bases clipped from V and 9 bases from J, the junction kept 5 bases outside the gene matches. CDR3 sequence (DNA): TGTGCCAGCAGCGTCGACAGGGTTGGTGAGCAGTTCTTC. Translating gives CASSVDRVGEQFF. The full variable domain, in which reference TRBV9 and TRBJ2-1 provide the parts outside the CDR3, is DSGVTQTPKHLITATGQRVTLRCSPRSGDLSVYWYQQSLDQGLQFLIQYYNGEERAKGNILERFSAQQFPDLHSELNLSSLELGDSALYFCASSVDRVGEQFFGPGTRLTVL.

The V call is TRBV28, the J call TRBJ1-5; TRBD1 matches 8 bases. Trimming at V came to 7 bases and at J to 5 bases, leaving 7 bases not matched to a gene. The CDR3 is 14 amino acids. The germline V gene encodes CDR1 MDHEN and CDR2 SYDVKM. The CDR3 bases are TGTGCCAGCAACCAGGGGGCTGGAGATCAGCCCCAGCATTTT. This encodes CASNQGAGDQPQHF.

The V and J genes are TRBV6-4 and TRBJ2-1; 14 nucleotides match TRBD2. Trimming at V came to 3 bases and at J to 7 bases, leaving 5 bases not matched to a gene. The CDR3 sequence is 16 residues long. CDR1 is MRHNA, CDR2 SNTAGT, per germline. The CDR3 sequence: CASSDRTSGRLNEQFF. For the CDR3, the DNA is TGTGCCAGCAGTGATCGGACTAGCGGGAGGTTGAATGAGCAGTTCTTC.

In this sample, this clone turned up once. The rearrangement links TRBV25-1 to TRBJ2-7, with a weak D call TRBD2 (6 bases). Trimming shortened V by 2 bases and J by 4 bases, and 12 bases separated the two germline ends. Germline CDR1 and CDR2: MGHDK and SYGVNS. This CDR3 is built from 14 residues. CDR3 protein: CASSEPGERYEQYF. The CDR3 DNA reads TGTGCCAGCAGTGAACCGGGGGAGCGGTACGAGCAGTACTTC.

The CDR3 DNA is TGTGCCAGCAGTGTTCGACAGGCAGCGAACACCGGGGAGCTGTTTTTT. This translates into CASSVRQAANTGELFF. V is TRBV6-1 and J is TRBJ2-2, with D tentatively TRBD1 (6 bases). The CDR3 loop spans 16 amino acids. The germline V gene encodes CDR1 MNHNS and CDR2 SASEGT. V lost 4 bases and J 0 bases, leaving 12 bases between the germline ends.

V and J are TRBV28 and TRBJ2-7; 9 bases agree with TRBD1. The CDR3 runs 16 residues. Trimming cost V 4 bases and J 0 bases; bases outside gene matches: 7. CDR1 and CDR2 from the germline V gene are MDHEN and SYDVKM. The CDR3 region has the DNA TGTGCCAGCAGTTCTCCGGGACAGGGCACCTCCTACGAGCAGTACTTC. Amino acids: CASSSPGQGTSYEQYF. The full variable domain, completed using reference TRBV28 and TRBJ2-7, is DVKVTQSSRYLVKRTGEKVFLECVQDMDHENMFWYRQDPGLGLRLIYFSYDVKMKEKGDIPEGYSVSREKKERFSLILESASTNQTSMYLCASSSPGQGTSYEQYFGPGTRLTVT.

The chain couples TRBV9 to TRBJ2-1, with D perhaps TRBD2 (6 bases). The CDR3 runs 16 residues. Germline-derived CDR1 and CDR2 are SGDLS and YYNGEE. V was trimmed by 4 bases and J by 2 bases, leaving 16 bases between them. Here the CDR3 DNA reads TGTGCCAGCAGCCCCCTTCTGGCGGGGCCCTACAATGAGCAGTTCTTC. Translated, it gives CASSPLLAGPYNEQFF. Combining the CDR3 with reference TRBV9 and TRBJ2-1 gives the whole variable domain DSGVTQTPKHLITATGQRVTLRCSPRSGDLSVYWYQQSLDQGLQFLIQYYNGEERAKGNILERFSAQQFPDLHSELNLSSLELGDSALYFCASSPLLAGPYNEQFFGPGTRLTVL.

V gene TRBV6-5 combines with J gene TRBJ2-1, with 9 bases identical to TRBD2. CDR1 is MNHEY and CDR2 is SVGAGI in the germline V gene. The CDR3 covers 14 residues. Germline trimming cut 6 bases from V and 7 bases from J; bases unmatched to any gene: 7. The CDR3 sequence is CASRSRTSENEQFF. The CDR3 DNA sequence: TGTGCCAGCAGGTCCCGGACTAGCGAAAATGAGCAGTTCTTC.

This chain connects TRBV7-2 to TRBJ2-6; no clear D gene. Germline-derived CDR1 and CDR2 are SGHTA and FQGNSA. This CDR3 comprises 14 residues. Trimming removed 4 bases at V and 0 bases at J, with 4 bases between. This CDR3 is CASSSSSGANVLTF. The CDR3 DNA reads as TGTGCCAGCAGCTCCTCCTCTGGGGCCAACGTCCTGACTTTC.

The chain carries TRBV28 and TRBJ2-2; weak D call: TRBD2 (8 bases). The CDR3 covers 18 residues. V was pared by 7 bases and J by 7 bases, with 28 bases between. CDR1 is MDHEN and CDR2 is SYDVKM in the germline V gene. CDR3 in amino acids: CASNGQAPGREVIGELFF. CDR3 coding DNA: TGTGCCAGCAACGGACAGGCCCCGGGGCGGGAGGTGATCGGGGAGCTGTTTTTT.

The rearrangement joins TRBV5-6 to TRBJ1-3, with 7 bases fitting TRBD1. V shed 4 bases and J 3 bases; nucleotides not matched to a gene: 4. This CDR3 comprises 14 residues. Per germline, CDR1 SGHDT and CDR2 YYEEEE. This chain's CDR3 is CASSPTGLGNTIYF. As DNA, the CDR3 is TGTGCCAGCAGCCCGACAGGGCTTGGAAACACCATATATTTT.